A single sample is the source of the 28 T cell receptor beta chains below, sequenced in a study of post-analysis software for immune sequencing data (dated by TCRdb to the mid-2010s). Their specific antigens are unknown. Library construction relied on PCR. Reads for this sample came from an Illumina HiSeq 2500. To reduce PCR and sequencing biases, unique molecular identifiers were built into the TCR beta cDNA libraries. Starting from the raw public reads, TCRdb applied fastp trimming at Q25, assembled clones with MiXCR and retained in-frame beta chains. Rows with one shared CDR3 protein collapse into an entry with the most common genes and DNA. For this sample there are hundreds of thousands of distinct CDR3 sequences; about 40% appear just once. The top ten clones comprise more than 1.5% of the sample. What the authors observed across the whole study: Patients showed significantly higher frequencies than controls for 4 or 5 TRBV segments, among them TRBV5-6, TRBV5-1 and TRBV20-1.

The sample consisted of blood. Source of these receptors: a girl between 5 and 17 years old with multiple sclerosis.

The V call is TRBV4-2, the J call TRBJ2-7, with D unresolved. CDR1 is LGHNA and CDR2 is YNFKEQ in the germline V gene. V lost 2 bases to trimming and J lost 2 bases, with 19 bases between them. The CDR3 is 17 amino acids. The CDR3 bases are TGTGCCAGCAGCCAACGGGCCAAGACCTTCGAGGCCTACGAGCAGTACTTC. It specifies CASSQRAKTFEAYEQYF.

The chain uses TRBV7-2 and TRBJ2-7; TRBD2 aligns across 10 bases. The germline V gene encodes CDR1 SGHTA and CDR2 FQGNSA. Losses at the gene ends were 5 bases for V and 5 bases for J; bases not matched to a gene: 6. The length of the CDR3 is 14 residues. The CDR3 sequence: CASSHGTSVNEQYF. CDR3 coding DNA: TGTGCCAGCAGCCACGGGACTAGCGTAAACGAGCAGTACTTC. Looking up the rest from reference TRBV7-2 and TRBJ2-7 gives the full variable domain: GAGVSQSPSNKVTEKGKDVELRCDPISGHTALYWYRQSLGQGLEFLIYFQGNSAPDKSGLPSDRFSAERTGGSVSTLTIQRTQQEDSAVYLCASSHGTSVNEQYFGPGTRLTVT.

The J gene is TRBJ2-2, the V gene TRBV20-1; TRBD2 aligns across 11 bases. With V trimmed by 2 bases and J by 5 bases, 4 bases remained unmatched. The V gene's germline CDR1 is DFQATT and CDR2 SNEGSKA (reference sequence). This CDR3 is 15 amino acids long. The CDR3 coding sequence is TGCAGTGCTAGATCGTGGACTAGCGGGACCGGGGAGCTGTTTTTT. Protein: CSARSWTSGTGELFF.

V usage is TRBV12-3 or TRBV12-4 and J usage is TRBJ2-1; D is ambiguous. The CDR3 totals 13 residues. With 5 bases removed from V and 5 bases from J, the gap between germline ends came to 10 bases. For the CDR3, the DNA is TGTGCCAGCAGTAACACGGTAAACAATGAGCAGTTCTTC. It translates to CASSNTVNNEQFF.

This clonotype has a handful of counts. V is TRBV6-5 and J is TRBJ2-1, with D uncertain. Trimming left V 6 bases short and J 11 bases short, with 14 bases between. The CDR3 totals 12 residues. Germline loops: CDR1 MNHEY, CDR2 SVGAGI. The CDR3 region has the DNA TGTGCCAGCAGCTCCCCGGTACTCAAGCAGTTCTTC. Translating it yields CASSSPVLKQFF.

V gene TRBV12-3 or TRBV12-4 combines with J gene TRBJ1-5, with a weak D call TRBD1 (5 bases). V shed 2 bases and J shed 6 bases, with 17 bases lying between them. The CDR3 contains 16 residues. CDR3 in DNA: TGTGCCAGCAGTTTAAGGTCAGGGACGATGCCTCAGCCCCAGCATTTT. Its protein is CASSLRSGTMPQPQHF.

This rearrangement joins TRBV20-1 to TRBJ2-5; no clear D gene. The V end lost 0 bases, the J end lost 11 bases, and 19 bases lay between the germline ends. Germline-derived CDR1 and CDR2 are DFQATT and SNEGSKA (reference sequence). The CDR3 spans 14 residues. DNA for the CDR3: TGCAGTGCTAGAGATCGGAGTTTCTACAATGAGCAGTACTTC. It translates to CSARDRSFYNEQYF.

This chain links TRBV5-1 with TRBJ2-5; D possibly corresponds to TRBD1 (6 bases). This CDR3 region has 15 residues. The germline V gene has CDR1 SGHRS and CDR2 YFSETQ. Trimming took off 1 base at V and 1 base at J, with 11 bases between the two ends. The CDR3 is CASSLSDSTQETQYF. CDR3 DNA sequence: TGCGCCAGCAGCTTGTCGGACAGTACCCAAGAGACCCAGTACTTC. The full variable domain, completed using reference TRBV5-1 and TRBJ2-5, is KAGVTQTPRYLIKTRGQQVTLSCSPISGHRSVSWYQQTPGQGLQFLFEYFSETQRNKGNFPGRFSGRQFSNSRSEMNVSTLELGDSALYLCASSLSDSTQETQYFGPGTRLLVL.

The J gene is TRBJ2-7, the V gene TRBV9, with D possibly being TRBD1 or TRBD2 (5 bases each). There are 14 residues in the CDR3. The ends were cut back, 0 bases at V and 5 bases at J, with 12 bases in the middle. Germline assignment: CDR1 SGDLS and CDR2 YYNGEE. Here the CDR3 reads CASSVESGSNEQYF. CDR3 in DNA: TGTGCCAGCAGCGTAGAGTCAGGGAGCAACGAGCAGTACTTC.

This clonotype was seen a few times. The chain recombines TRBV7-2 with TRBJ2-1; 7 bases are shared with TRBD2. Germline loops: CDR1 SGHTA, CDR2 FQGNSA. The CDR3 loop spans 16 amino acids. The ends lost 2 bases at V and 7 bases at J; junction bases unmatched: 11. CDR3 loop: CASSLLAGTGGNEQFF. For the CDR3, the DNA is TGTGCCAGCAGCTTACTAGCTGGGACGGGGGGAAATGAGCAGTTCTTC.

The chain links TRBV5-1 to TRBJ1-3; no definite D call. This CDR3 is 14 amino acids long. Germline V gene sequence: CDR1 SGHRS, CDR2 YFSETQ. Trimming took off 6 bases at V and 0 bases at J, with 10 bases between the two ends. The CDR3 DNA is TGCGCCAGCACCTGGGATAACTCTGGAAACACCATATATTTT. Its translation is CASTWDNSGNTIYF.

The V gene is TRBV30, the J gene TRBJ1-6, with unresolved D. With 0 bases removed from V and 4 bases from J, the gap between germline ends came to 4 bases. The germline CDR1 and CDR2 sequences are GTSNPN and SVGIG (reference sequence). The CDR3 consists of 13 residues. The CDR3 nucleotides read TGTGCCTGGAGTGTAGGATATAATTCACCCCTCCACTTT. Its translation: CAWSVGYNSPLHF.

The rearrangement uses TRBV6-5 and TRBJ2-5, with TRBD2 matching over 7 bases. Germline-derived CDR1 and CDR2 are MNHEY and SVGAGI. J gave up 5 bases and V 5 bases, and 5 bases lay outside the gene matches. The CDR3 contains 13 residues. The CDR3 DNA is TGTGCCAGCAGTGGGAGCGGGACCGAGACCCAGTACTTC. Encoded protein: CASSGSGTETQYF.

The chain links TRBV20-1 to TRBJ2-1; D is possibly TRBD1 (7 bases). Trimming cost V 6 bases and J 8 bases, with 17 bases left between them. This CDR3 is 13 amino acids long. The V gene's germline CDR1 is DFQATT and CDR2 SNEGSKA (reference sequence). The CDR3 sequence: CSAPGGPGHEQFF. The CDR3, as DNA: TGCAGTGCCCCAGGGGGGCCGGGGCATGAGCAGTTCTTC.

This clonotype has more than one count but fewer than ten. The V gene is TRBV12-3 or TRBV12-4, the J gene TRBJ2-3; 15 bases are shared with TRBD2. Trimming removed 5 bases from V and 14 bases from J; junction bases left unmatched: 14. This CDR3 comprises 16 residues. CDR3 coding DNA: TGTGCCAGCAGTAGTCCGGGACTAGCGGGAGGAGGGGGTCGGTATTTT. Amino acid sequence: CASSSPGLAGGGGRYF.

This chain uses TRBV29-1 with TRBJ1-1; no clear D. The V gene lost 4 bases and the J gene lost 6 bases, with 12 bases spanning the gap. This CDR3 has 12 residues. Germline lookup yields CDR1 SQVTM and CDR2 ANQGSEA. The CDR3 sequence: CSVVALGAEAFF. The CDR3 DNA follows: TGCAGCGTTGTGGCACTTGGGGCTGAAGCTTTCTTT.

CDR3 in DNA: TGTGCCAGCCAGTCCGACGCGGGACTAGCGGGGGGACGGAGCTCCTACAATGAGCAGTTCTTC. It codes for CASQSDAGLAGGRSSYNEQFF. The chain employs TRBV6-1 and TRBJ2-1; 15 nucleotides align to TRBD2. This CDR3 has 21 amino acids. J gave up 0 bases and V 8 bases, and 17 bases lay outside the gene matches. CDR1 and CDR2 (germline): MNHNS, SASEGT.

In its sample, this clonotype was seen once. J is TRBJ2-6 and V is TRBV12-3 or TRBV12-4; 9 bases map to TRBD1. The ends lost 4 bases at V and 0 bases at J; junction bases unmatched: 1. The CDR3 runs to 16 residues. The DNA of the CDR3 is TGTGCCAGCAGTTCGACAGGGGGCTCTGGGGCCAACGTCCTGACTTTC. Amino acids: CASSSTGGSGANVLTF.

This clonotype was detected only a few times. V gene TRBV20-1 combines with J gene TRBJ1-5; 9 positions match TRBD1. The V gene's germline CDR1 is DFQATT and CDR2 SNEGSKA (reference sequence). J was trimmed by 1 base and V by 1 base; bases with no gene match: 2. CDR3 length: 15 amino acids. CDR3 sequence: CSARVGTGSNQPQHF. The CDR3 DNA is TGCAGTGCTAGAGTCGGGACAGGGAGCAATCAGCCCCAGCATTTT.

This clonotype was seen a single time. The chain links TRBV5-1 to TRBJ2-7; weak D call: TRBD1 (6 bases). V was pared by 0 bases and J by 5 bases, with 15 bases between. CDR1 and CDR2 from the germline V gene are SGHRS and YFSETQ. The CDR3 runs to 15 residues. This CDR3 reads CASSLGSQGRDEQYF. The CDR3 DNA follows: TGCGCCAGCAGCTTGGGATCCCAGGGGCGGGACGAGCAGTACTTC.

Of note for this clonotype: The junction departs from the called germline gene at one end, perhaps through a read error. The rearrangement links TRBV10-2 to TRBJ2-4; tentative D call: TRBD2 (6 bases). The DNA end lines up better with TRBJ2-7; the J call may be wrong. The CDR3 runs to 16 residues. CDR1 and CDR2 from the germline V gene are WSHSY and SAAADI. CDR3 DNA: TGCGCCAGCCCGGAGGGGCGACCTGAGAAGTCCTGCGAGCAGTACTTC. It encodes CASPEGRPEKSCEQYF.

The chain couples TRBV9 to TRBJ2-5, with 11 bases identical to TRBD2. The J call may not be correct, given that the DNA end is closer to TRBJ2-7. Germline CDR1 is SGDLS and CDR2 is YYNGEE. The CDR3 has 15 residues. The CDR3 protein is CASSVELAGGSEQYF. The CDR3 bases are TGTGCCAGCAGCGTAGAGCTAGCGGGGGGCTCCGAGCAGTACTTC.

The gene calls are TRBV27 and TRBJ2-1; 9 bases line up with TRBD2. With 3 bases clipped from V and 7 bases from J, the junction kept 7 bases outside the gene matches. The CDR3 is 15 residues long. Germline assignment: CDR1 MNHEY and CDR2 SMNVEV (reference sequence). CDR3: CASSFGSGGPNEQFF. DNA for the CDR3: TGTGCCAGCAGTTTTGGTAGCGGGGGCCCTAATGAGCAGTTCTTC.

The J gene is TRBJ1-2, the V gene TRBV30; 9 nucleotides match TRBD1. The germline gives CDR1 GTSNPN, CDR2 SVGIG (reference sequence). The CDR3 runs to 12 residues. With V trimmed by 5 bases and J by 7 bases, 5 bases remained unmatched. The CDR3 is CAWAGQGLGYTF. The CDR3 DNA reads TGTGCCTGGGCGGGACAGGGTCTTGGCTACACCTTC.

The chain couples TRBV20-1 to TRBJ2-5; 7 positions agree with TRBD2. The J call may be mistaken, given a closer DNA end match to TRBJ2-7. Germline values: CDR1 DFQATT, CDR2 SNEGSKA (reference sequence). The CDR3 has 14 residues. The CDR3 sequence: CSASTGTTPYEQYF. CDR3 in DNA: TGCAGTGCTAGCACCGGGACTACCCCCTACGAGCAGTACTTC.

This clonotype was recorded a few times. The CDR3 reads CAWSVQGGNYGYTF. The CDR3 DNA reads TGTGCCTGGAGTGTACAGGGGGGGAACTATGGCTACACCTTC. V is TRBV30 and J is TRBJ1-2, with TRBD1 matching over 8 bases. After removal of 0 bases from V and 2 bases from J, the junction contained 2 bases not matched to a gene. CDR1 is GTSNPN, CDR2 SVGIG, per germline (reference sequence). The length of the CDR3 is 14 residues.

This clonotype was observed a single time. The V gene is TRBV13, the J gene TRBJ2-7, with TRBD2 matching over 12 bases. The V segment lost 5 bases and the J segment 2 bases; nucleotides outside the gene matches: 7. Germline V CDR1 and CDR2: PRHDT, FYEKMQ (reference sequence). There are 16 residues in the CDR3. The CDR3 protein is CASSPRLAGVPYEQYF. The CDR3 coding sequence is TGTGCCAGCAGCCCAAGACTAGCGGGAGTACCCTACGAGCAGTACTTC.

This sequence joins TRBV5-5 and TRBJ2-2; possibly TRBD1 for D (5 bases). CDR1 and CDR2 from the germline V gene are SGHKS and YYEKEE (reference sequence). V lost 6 bases, J lost 0 bases, and 18 bases lay in between. The CDR3 covers 17 residues. CDR3 in DNA: TGTGCCAGCACCTTTGGAACCGGACATTCGAACACCGGGGAGCTGTTTTTT. Its translation: CASTFGTGHSNTGELFF.